This T cell receptor beta chain was retrieved from a study of T cells after yellow fever vaccination. TCRdb analysed the 5' RACE reads with MiXCR anew, one entry per CDR3 protein. This table holds some 320,000 distinct CDR3 sequences, around 4.3% found once. Germline-derived CDR1 and CDR2 are SGHTA and FQGNSA. V lost 6 bases and J lost 4; bases outside the gene matches: 13. CDR3 size: 16 residues. The sequencing here drew on PBMCs, taken 15 days after the yellow fever booster vaccination. This sequence originates from a man younger than 35 who received the YFV17D yellow fever vaccine. The chain links TRBV7-2 to TRBJ2-5; TRBD1 matches 8 bases. CDR3 sequence: CASSRDRGLFRETQYF. CDR3 DNA: TGTGCCAGCAGTCGAGACAGGGGCCTCTTCAGAGAGACCCAGTACTTC.